Shown below are 19 T cell receptor beta chains from a single sample sequenced in a study of beta chain features in type 1 diabetes (dated by TCRdb to between 2017 and 2018). General study outcomes and caveats: In all four CD4+ subsets, TCRB CDR3 length was moderately but significantly shorter in type 1 diabetes patients.

Library preparation used the immunoSEQ multiplex PCR assay. The High Capacity cDNA Reverse Transcription Kit was used to reverse transcribe all of the isolated RNA, meaning that expressed TCRB transcripts were what got sequenced. As stored in TCRdb, this immuneACCESS dataset retains in-frame rearrangements with V and J assigned. A fraction of the clones does not appear; measured against another copy, unresolved V genes explain less than half of the discrepancy, and the remainder lacks a known reason. This sample holds 400,000 or so clones; around 12% were observed only once. The ten largest clones take up 0.01% of the sample. These receptors have no known antigen. Material for sequencing was naive CD4+ T cells from blood. In the paper's terms, the cell subset or site label means: true naive CD4+ T cells. The receptors here all came from a woman aged 18-35 years with type 1 diabetes.

Comments on this clone: Germline and junction disagree at one end, which may indicate a read error. The rearrangement uses TRBV7-7 and TRBJ2-2; possibly TRBD1 for D (6 bases). Germline-derived CDR1 and CDR2 are SSHAT and FNYEAQ (reference sequence). The CDR3 extends over 15 amino acids. The CDR3 region has the DNA TGTGCTAGCAGGGTCGGGGACATCCTCACCGGGGAGCTGTTTTTT. It specifies CASRVGDILTGELFF.

V usage is TRBV6-5 and J usage is TRBJ2-1; the D gene is possibly TRBD1 (5 bases). Germline V gene lookup returns CDR1 MNHEY and CDR2 SVGAGI. The CDR3 loop spans 12 amino acids. V lost 2 bases and J lost 9, with 8 bases in between. Written as DNA, the CDR3 is TGTGCCAGCAGTTACAGGGGAACTGAGCAGTTCTTC. As protein: CASSYRGTEQFF.

The chain employs TRBV9 and TRBJ2-5; 7 bases align to TRBD1. Trimming at V came to 0 bases and at J to 5 bases, leaving 1 base not matched to a gene. The CDR3 length is 13 residues. Germline lookup yields CDR1 SGDLS and CDR2 YYNGEE. CDR3 nucleotide sequence: TGTGCCAGCAGCGTAGCCAGGGGGGAGACCCAGTACTTC. Residues: CASSVARGETQYF.

This clone was picked up a small number of times. The chain couples TRBV7-2 to TRBJ1-5; weak D call: TRBD1 (5 bases). V was clipped by 8 bases and J by 4 bases, with 12 bases between them. The CDR3 has 13 amino acids. From germline, CDR1 is SGHTA and CDR2 FQGNSA. The CDR3 region has the DNA TGTGCCAGCGGCAGTGGGGGGAATCAGCCCCAGCATTTT. Its protein is CASGSGGNQPQHF.

The CDR3 nucleotides read TGTGCCAGCAGGCGAGACTCCAATGAGCAGTTCTTC. Protein sequence: CASRRDSNEQFF. This chain connects TRBV7-8 to TRBJ2-1, with D unresolved. The germline gives CDR1 SGHVS, CDR2 FQNEAQ. V was shortened by 6 bases and J by 6 bases, with 9 bases between the two germline ends. The CDR3 sequence is 12 residues long.

This chain connects TRBV15 to TRBJ1-4; D gene uncertain. With 4 bases removed from V and 0 bases from J, the gap between germline ends came to 9 bases. The CDR3 sequence is 15 residues long. CDR1 is LNHNV, CDR2 YYDKDF, per germline (reference sequence). The CDR3 DNA is TGTGCCACCAGCATGCTGTCGGCAACTAATGAAAAACTGTTTTTT. It translates to CATSMLSATNEKLFF. Variable domain in full (rest from reference TRBV15 and TRBJ1-4): DAMVIQNPRYQVTQFGKPVTLSCSQTLNHNVMYWYQQKSSQAPKLLFHYYDKDFNNEADTPDNFQSRRPNTSFCFLDIRSPGLGDTAMYLCATSMLSATNEKLFFGSGTQLSVL.

A few counts support this clone. Other DNA sequences in the sample encode the same CDR3. V is TRBV19 and J is TRBJ1-5; no clear D gene. V was pared by 5 bases and J by 0 bases, with 2 bases between. CDR3 length: 12 amino acids. CDR1 is LNHDA and CDR2 is SQIVND in the germline V gene (reference sequence). The CDR3 DNA sequence: TGTGCCAGTAGTTATAGCAATCAGCCCCAGCATTTT. As protein: CASSYSNQPQHF.

This clone appeared a few times. The chain is built from TRBV4-2 and TRBJ2-5; 8 bases map to TRBD1. The CDR3 has 14 amino acids. J gave up 5 bases and V 1 base, and 3 bases lay outside the gene matches. Germline loops: CDR1 LGHNA, CDR2 YNFKEQ. CDR3: CASSQAGGDETQYF. The DNA of the CDR3 is TGTGCCAGCAGCCAAGCAGGGGGCGACGAGACCCAGTACTTC.

The table lists this clone with a few counts. The V call is TRBV28, the J call TRBJ2-7; TRBD2 aligns across 7 bases. Trimming took 7 bases from V and 0 from J; bases not matched to a gene: 6. CDR1 is MDHEN and CDR2 is SYDVKM in the germline V gene. The CDR3 runs 14 residues. CDR3 nucleotides: TGTGCCAGCATTGGGGGGGACCTCTCCTACGAGCAGTACTTC. Translation gives CASIGGDLSYEQYF.

A few counts support this clone. The V and J genes are TRBV6-1 and TRBJ1-1; 7 bases agree with TRBD1. V lost 5 bases, J lost 3 bases, and 3 bases stayed unmatched. Germline V lookup: CDR1 MNHNS, CDR2 SASEGT. CDR3 length: 13 amino acids. The CDR3 DNA reads TGTGCCAGCAGTCTCAGGGGGGACACTGAAGCTTTCTTT. Its protein product is CASSLRGDTEAFF.

This clone was seen more than once but under ten times. This chain connects TRBV7-9 to TRBJ2-1; D is uncertain. CDR1 is SEHNR, CDR2 FQNEAQ, per germline (reference sequence). This CDR3 spans 14 amino acids. V shed 5 bases and J shed 6 bases, with 14 bases lying between them. Written as DNA, the CDR3 is TGTGCCAGCAGCCAGGTGCTCCTCATCAATGAGCAGTTCTTC. This translates into CASSQVLLINEQFF.

CDR3 residues: CASVPGQRGEQYF. CDR3 nucleotides: TGTGCCAGCGTTCCGGGACAGCGCGGGGAGCAGTACTTC. The chain combines TRBV6-6 with TRBJ2-7, with 7 bases identical to TRBD1. V was clipped by 8 bases and J by 7 bases; unmatched bases: 11. Germline V gives CDR1 MNHNY, CDR2 SVGAGI (reference sequence). This CDR3 is 13 amino acids long.

The rearrangement uses TRBV19 and TRBJ2-1; 10 bases are a match to TRBD2. Losses at the gene ends were 10 bases for V and 9 bases for J; bases not matched to a gene: 15. The CDR3 has 15 amino acids. The germline CDR1 and CDR2 sequences are LNHDA and SQIVND (reference sequence). The DNA of the CDR3 is TGTGCCACCGCTAGCGGGGGCAACACAAGGGGTGAGCAGTTCTTC. This codes for CATASGGNTRGEQFF.

This clone was seen only a few times. J is TRBJ2-1 and V is TRBV9; 8 bases line up with TRBD2. CDR3 length: 13 residues. Germline CDR1 is SGDLS and CDR2 is YYNGEE. V gave up 6 bases and J gave up 4 bases; unmatched junction bases: 3. This CDR3 reads CASKLAAYNEQFF. Here the CDR3 DNA reads TGTGCCAGCAAACTAGCGGCTTACAATGAGCAGTTCTTC.

The table lists this clone with a few counts. The chain joins TRBV11-2 to TRBJ2-1; tentative D call: TRBD2 (6 bases). Germline V CDR1 and CDR2: SGHAT, FQNNGV. V was clipped by 5 bases and J by 0 bases, with 20 bases between them. This CDR3 comprises 18 residues. In DNA form, the CDR3 reads TGTGCCAGCAGCCCGATGGCCACCGCTAGCGTCTCCTACAATGAGCAGTTCTTC. It translates to CASSPMATASVSYNEQFF.

This clone was seen a handful of times. This chain uses TRBV5-1 with TRBJ2-1; no clear D. CDR3 length: 13 residues. The germline V and J ends were trimmed by 2 bases and 4 bases, with 7 bases remaining between them. Germline CDR1 and CDR2: SGHRS and YFSETQ. CDR3 loop: CASSFALYNEQFF. In DNA, the CDR3 is TGCGCCAGCAGCTTCGCTCTATACAATGAGCAGTTCTTC.

As to this clone: At one of its ends the junction is not consistent with the germline gene, which may arise from a read error. The V call is TRBV2, the J call TRBJ2-3, with 10 nucleotides matching TRBD2. The CDR3 is 14 residues long. Germline loops: CDR1 SNHLY, CDR2 FYNNEI. CDR3 sequence reads: CASRSKREGLRPNF. The CDR3, as DNA: TGTGCCAGCAGAAGTAAGCGGGAGGGCCTTCGTCCGAATTTT.

The V call is TRBV28, the J call TRBJ2-5, with 9 bases lining up with TRBD1. The CDR3 consists of 15 residues. Germline assignment: CDR1 MDHEN and CDR2 SYDVKM. V trimming: 5 bases; J trimming: 3 bases; junction bases outside the gene matches: 7. The CDR3 nucleotides read TGTGCCAGCAGTCCCTCGGGACAGGGAGAAGAGACCCAGTACTTC. Translating it yields CASSPSGQGEETQYF.

This clone came up a few times. The chain has TRBV29-1 and TRBJ1-1; TRBD1 matches 9 bases. The V gene's germline CDR1 is SQVTM and CDR2 ANQGSEA. The V segment lost 5 bases and the J segment 7 bases; nucleotides outside the gene matches: 5. This CDR3 contains 12 residues. In nucleotides, the CDR3 is TGCAGCGTTTGGACAGGGGCGGGTGAAGCTTTCTTT. It is translated as CSVWTGAGEAFF. The complete variable domain, with remaining parts taken from reference TRBV29-1 and TRBJ1-1, reads SAVISQKPSRDICQRGTSLTIQCQVDSQVTMMFWYRQQPGQSLTLIATANQGSEATYESGFVIDKFPISRPNLTFSTLTVSNMSPEDSSIYLCSVWTGAGEAFFGQGTRLTVV.